Shown below are 21 T cell receptor beta chains from a single sample sequenced in a study of blood T cell repertoires in COVID-19. Sequencing used immunoSEQ multiplex PCR; TCRdb keeps in-frame clones, though not all of them. The table records 140,000 to 150,000 clones, approximately 80% of them present only once. The sample was peripheral blood. The source is a man between 60 and 70 years old with active or convalescent COVID-19.

The chain employs TRBV19 and TRBJ1-2; TRBD1 matches 10 bases. Germline V gene lookup returns CDR1 LNHDA and CDR2 SQIVND (reference sequence). CDR3 length: 16 amino acids. With V trimmed by 0 bases and J by 2 bases, 3 bases remained unmatched. The CDR3 sequence is CASSIDGTGENYGYTF. CDR3 coding DNA: TGTGCCAGTAGTATAGATGGGACAGGGGAGAACTATGGCTACACCTTC.

The chain recombines TRBV6-1 with TRBJ2-5, with 16 bases that match TRBD2. The CDR3 sequence is 16 residues long. Germline CDR1 and CDR2: MNHNS and SASEGT. The junction had 4 bases not matched to a gene; V was cut back by 4 bases and J by 5 bases. The CDR3 spells CASSAGTSGGEETQYF. The CDR3, as DNA: TGTGCCAGCAGTGCCGGGACTAGCGGGGGGGAGGAGACCCAGTACTTC.

This chain uses TRBV28 with TRBJ1-1; D is uncertain. This CDR3 comprises 13 residues. Looked up from germline, CDR1 is MDHEN and CDR2 is SYDVKM. V dropped 7 bases and J dropped 6 bases, with 15 bases sitting between them. The chain's CDR3 is CASTLGIRSEAFF. CDR3 nucleotides: TGTGCCAGCACCCTCGGGATACGTTCTGAAGCTTTCTTT.

The rearrangement links TRBV12-5 to TRBJ2-4; possible D gene TRBD1, 6 bases. V shed 7 bases and J shed 2 bases, with 21 bases lying between them. CDR3 length equals 17 residues. CDR1 is LGHNT, CDR2 FRNRAP, per germline. The CDR3 loop reads CASAKSGTILSKNIQYF. CDR3 DNA sequence: TGTGCTAGTGCCAAATCCGGGACAATCTTGTCCAAAAACATTCAGTACTTC.

The chain has TRBV9 and TRBJ2-5; D is possibly TRBD2 (6 bases). The V end lost 0 bases, the J end lost 2 bases, and 8 bases lay between the germline ends. Germline lookup yields CDR1 SGDLS and CDR2 YYNGEE. There are 14 residues in the CDR3. The DNA for the CDR3 is TGTGCCAGCAGCGTAGGGGCGGGGCAAGAGACCCAGTACTTC. It codes for CASSVGAGQETQYF.

The chain is built from TRBV7-9 and TRBJ2-2; 8 bases fit TRBD1. The CDR3 contains 15 residues. Germline lookup yields CDR1 SEHNR and CDR2 FQNEAQ (reference sequence). Trimming removed 5 bases from V and 1 base from J; junction bases left unmatched: 3. CDR3 nucleotide sequence: TGTGCCAGCAGCCATGGACAGGGGAACACCGGGGAGCTGTTTTTT. This translates into CASSHGQGNTGELFF.

This chain connects TRBV6-2 or TRBV6-3 to TRBJ1-5; a weak D match, TRBD1 (6 bases). Germline CDR1 and CDR2: MNHEY and SVGEGT. Trimming removed 2 bases at V and 5 bases at J, with 13 bases between. The CDR3 totals 15 residues. CDR3 DNA: TGTGCCAGCAGTTACACCAACAGGGCTGATCAGCCCCAGCATTTT. Translated, it gives CASSYTNRADQPQHF.

The chain links TRBV29-1 to TRBJ2-1; possible D gene TRBD2, 6 bases. V was trimmed by 7 bases and J by 6 bases, leaving 16 bases between them. The CDR3 runs to 13 residues. The germline V gene has CDR1 SQVTM and CDR2 ANQGSEA. In nucleotides, the CDR3 is TGCAGCGCTACGTCCCGGGGGAGCAATGAGCAGTTCTTC. This gives the protein CSATSRGSNEQFF.

This clone has only one observation. CDR3 sequence reads: CASSRGQGRQAFF. CDR3 nucleotide sequence: TGTGCCAGCAGCCGCGGACAGGGGCGTCAAGCTTTCTTT. V usage is TRBV12-3 or TRBV12-4 and J usage is TRBJ1-1; TRBD1 matches 9 bases. V was pared by 6 bases and J by 9 bases, with 8 bases of the junction left unmatched. This CDR3 has 13 residues.

This chain links TRBV6-5 with TRBJ1-4; D is uncertain. The V gene's germline CDR1 is MNHEY and CDR2 SVGAGI. V shed 6 bases and J shed 0 bases, with 11 bases lying between them. This CDR3 comprises 15 residues. DNA for the CDR3: TGTGCCAGCAGAGCAGGACTTGCAACTAATGAAAAACTGTTTTTT. It translates to CASRAGLATNEKLFF.

The chain carries TRBV6-1 and TRBJ1-5; D ambiguous. Trimming took off 0 bases at V and 2 bases at J, with 14 bases between the two ends. The CDR3 sequence is 17 residues long. The germline V gene has CDR1 MNHNS and CDR2 SASEGT. In DNA form, the CDR3 reads TGTGCCAGCAGTGAAGCGCTTCGAACCCTACGCAATCAGCCCCAGCATTTT. Its protein product is CASSEALRTLRNQPQHF.

This rearrangement joins TRBV4-1 to TRBJ2-1; 12 bases line up with TRBD2. The trim removed 0 bases at V and 16 bases at J, leaving 4 bases unmatched. This CDR3 is 13 amino acids long. The V gene's germline CDR1 is MGHRA and CDR2 YSYEKL. The CDR3 region has the DNA TGCGCCAGCAGCCAAGAACCTAGCGGGGGGGCCTTCTTC. Its protein product is CASSQEPSGGAFF.

This chain joins TRBV29-1 and TRBJ1-2; 11 bases fit TRBD1. This CDR3 spans 16 amino acids. Germline assignment: CDR1 SQVTM and CDR2 ANQGSEA. V trimming: 4 bases; J trimming: 7 bases; junction bases outside the gene matches: 14. The CDR3 sequence is CSVAWGQGGIRVGYTF. The DNA for the CDR3 is TGCAGCGTTGCTTGGGGACAGGGGGGGATTAGGGTTGGCTACACCTTC.

The V and J genes are TRBV19 and TRBJ2-3; 12 bases match TRBD1. This CDR3 comprises 15 residues. Trimming at V came to 10 bases and at J to 3 bases, leaving 8 bases not matched to a gene. Germline lookup yields CDR1 LNHDA and CDR2 SQIVND (reference sequence). This CDR3 is CATRDRGLKTDTQYF. The CDR3 DNA sequence: TGTGCCACCCGGGACAGGGGGCTTAAGACAGATACGCAGTATTTT.

The rearrangement joins TRBV13 to TRBJ1-6; a possible D gene is TRBD1 (5 bases). This CDR3 has 15 residues. CDR1 and CDR2 (germline): PRHDT, FYEKMQ (reference sequence). Trimming pared 1 base from V and 5 bases from J, leaving 9 bases between. The CDR3 here is CASSLERGNNSPLHF. The CDR3 bases are TGTGCCAGCAGCTTAGAAAGGGGAAATAATTCACCCCTCCACTTT.

The genes are TRBV19 and TRBJ1-2, with D perhaps matching TRBD1 (6 bases). V was clipped by 6 bases and J by 0 bases, with 23 bases between them. CDR3 length equals 18 residues. Per the germline V gene, CDR1 is LNHDA and CDR2 is SQIVND (reference sequence). The CDR3 here is CASSRKLKDRPANYGYTF. In nucleotides, the CDR3 is TGTGCCAGTAGCCGAAAGCTAAAAGACAGGCCAGCTAACTATGGCTACACCTTC. Based on the CDR3 plus reference TRBV19 and TRBJ1-2, the full variable domain is DGGITQSPKYLFRKEGQNVTLSCEQNLNHDAMYWYRQDPGQGLRLIYYSQIVNDFQKGDIAEGYSVSREKKESFPLTVTSAQKNPTAFYLCASSRKLKDRPANYGYTFGSGTRLTVV.

The V call is TRBV5-1, the J call TRBJ1-6; D perhaps matches TRBD1 (6 bases). Deletions cut 0 bases from V and 5 bases from J, with 12 bases between. The CDR3 extends over 16 amino acids. From germline, CDR1 is SGHRS and CDR2 YFSETQ. The CDR3, as DNA: TGCGCCAGCAGCTTGGACCCAGGGGCTAATAATTCACCCCTCCACTTT. It yields the protein CASSLDPGANNSPLHF. The full variable domain, completed using reference TRBV5-1 and TRBJ1-6, is KAGVTQTPRYLIKTRGQQVTLSCSPISGHRSVSWYQQTPGQGLQFLFEYFSETQRNKGNFPGRFSGRQFSNSRSEMNVSTLELGDSALYLCASSLDPGANNSPLHFGNGTRLTVT.

This clone was seen once. The chain is built from TRBV27 and TRBJ1-5; D might be TRBD1 (5 bases). The V end was cut by 2 bases, the J end by 0 bases, with 11 bases between. CDR3 length equals 16 residues. The V gene's germline CDR1 is MNHEY and CDR2 SMNVEV (reference sequence). The CDR3 coding sequence is TGTGCCAGCAGTTTAGGGGCAGGCCATAGCAATCAGCCCCAGCATTTT. It translates to CASSLGAGHSNQPQHF.

The rearrangement uses TRBV2 and TRBJ2-7, with D possibly TRBD2 on 5 matching bases. The CDR3 extends over 14 amino acids. V lost 6 bases and J lost 4, with 16 bases in between. CDR1 is SNHLY, CDR2 FYNNEI, per germline. The CDR3 region is CASRPQLSGYEQYF. The CDR3 DNA reads as TGTGCCAGCAGGCCCCAACTCAGCGGATACGAGCAGTACTTC.

The rearrangement joins TRBV14 to TRBJ2-5, with 10 nucleotides matching TRBD1. The germline gives CDR1 SGHDN, CDR2 FVKESK. After removal of 4 bases from V and 2 bases from J, the junction contained 4 bases not matched to a gene. CDR3 length: 15 amino acids. Here the CDR3 DNA reads TGTGCCAGCAGCCCTCGGACAGGGGGGCAAGAGACCCAGTACTTC. It encodes CASSPRTGGQETQYF.

The chain employs TRBV19 and TRBJ1-1, with 10 bases fitting TRBD1. V shed 1 base, J shed 1 base, and the junction held 6 bases outside the gene matches. The CDR3 is made up of 17 amino acids. CDR1 is LNHDA and CDR2 is SQIVND in the germline V gene (reference sequence). The CDR3 bases are TGTGCCAGTAGTATAGGCCGACAGGGGGCATCGAACACTGAAGCTTTCTTT. This codes for CASSIGRQGASNTEAFF. Variable domain in full (rest from reference TRBV19 and TRBJ1-1): DGGITQSPKYLFRKEGQNVTLSCEQNLNHDAMYWYRQDPGQGLRLIYYSQIVNDFQKGDIAEGYSVSREKKESFPLTVTSAQKNPTAFYLCASSIGRQGASNTEAFFGQGTRLTVV.